The clone carrying this T cell receptor (beta chain) was recorded at least ten times. Antigen specificity is unknown. This sample stems from a study of neurological immune-mediated disorders. General study results and limits: There were no CDR3 amino acid sequences shared by expanded clones across subjects, a result suggesting private repertoires in all groups. While HTLV-1-associated myelopathy showed the greatest TCR clonal expansion, multiple sclerosis showed the least, falling below healthy controls.

The method for making cDNA was 5'RACE, and it used 10-nucleotide random UMIs. TCRdb recomputed calls from the 5' RACE reads with MiXCR, one row per CDR3 protein. Of tens of thousands of distinct CDR3 sequences listed, roughly 13% are singletons. V lost 4 bases and J lost 3; bases outside the gene matches: 6. Germline V gives CDR1 MNHNY, CDR2 SVGAGI (reference sequence). The CDR3 is 16 residues long. PBMCs stored at -80 C, numbering 2 million, were the origin of the unsorted libraries. V usage is TRBV6-6 and J usage is TRBJ2-1, with 10 bases identical to TRBD1. What was sequenced was PBMCs. The source is an older woman with HTLV-1-associated myelopathy (HAM/TSP). The CDR3 protein is CASSSYRDRGYNEQFF. CDR3 bases: TGTGCCAGCAGTTCCTACCGGGACAGGGGCTACAATGAGCAGTTCTTC.